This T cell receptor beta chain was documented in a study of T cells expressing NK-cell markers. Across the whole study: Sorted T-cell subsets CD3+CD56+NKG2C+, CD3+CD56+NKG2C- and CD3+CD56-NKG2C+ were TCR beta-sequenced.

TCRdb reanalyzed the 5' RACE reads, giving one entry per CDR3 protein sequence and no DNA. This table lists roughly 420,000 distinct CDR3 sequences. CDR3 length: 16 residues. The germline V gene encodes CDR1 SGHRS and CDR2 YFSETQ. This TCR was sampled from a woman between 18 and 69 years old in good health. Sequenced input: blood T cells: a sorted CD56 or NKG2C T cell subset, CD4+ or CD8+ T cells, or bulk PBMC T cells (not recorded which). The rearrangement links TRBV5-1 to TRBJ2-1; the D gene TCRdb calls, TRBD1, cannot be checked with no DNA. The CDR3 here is CASSLGQGAAVYEQFF.